This T cell receptor (beta chain) was identified during a study of T cells in Graves' hyperthyroidism and ophthalmopathy. Notes on the study in general: A 13 V-J model separated ophthalmopathy from stable hyperthyroidism.

Template material for amplifying TCR beta CDR3 regions consisted of RNA transcripts. A set of HTBI primers served as the primers for a first-round RT-PCR of the TCR CDR3. TCRdb redid the calling of the multiplex PCR reads with MiXCR, one entry per CDR3 protein. The sample has 350,000 to 400,000 distinct CDR3 sequences; around 18% are singletons. With respect to this clonotype: The antigen remains undetermined.

This CDR3 is built from 15 residues. Germline trimming cut 5 bases from V and 3 bases from J; bases unmatched to any gene: 8. Germline V gives CDR1 SEHNR, CDR2 FQNEAQ (reference sequence). The material sequenced was blood. This TCR was recovered from a man younger than 30 with Graves' ophthalmopathy. The chain carries TRBV7-9 and TRBJ2-7, with 9 bases that match TRBD1. CDR3 nucleotides: TGTGCCAGCAGCCCCCGGACAGGGGCGAACTACGAGCAGTACTTC. It codes for CASSPRTGANYEQYF. The full variable domain, completed using reference TRBV7-9 and TRBJ2-7, is DTGVSQNPRHKITKRGQNVTFRCDPISEHNRLYWYRQTLGQGPEFLTYFQNEAQLEKSRLLSDRFSAERPKGSFSTLEIQRTEQGDSAMYLCASSPRTGANYEQYFGPGTRLTVT.